This passage covers 21 T cell receptor beta chains from one sample sequenced in a study of blood T cell repertoires in COVID-19. Assay: immunoSEQ multiplex PCR; the TCRdb copy retains only in-frame clones and omits some. The top ten hold more than 7.5% of the sample, which has around 25,000 clones, 70% to 90% seen once. Material: peripheral blood. Source of these receptors: an older man with acute or convalescent COVID-19.

This clone appeared once. The rearrangement uses TRBV6-5 and TRBJ2-5; TRBD1 aligns across 7 bases. Germline V lookup: CDR1 MNHEY, CDR2 SVGAGI. J was trimmed by 8 bases and V by 4 bases; bases with no gene match: 7. This CDR3 has 13 amino acids. In DNA, the CDR3 is TGTGCCAGCAGTTCGGGACAGTGGTTTACCCAGTACTTC. The encoded protein is CASSSGQWFTQYF.

The chain carries TRBV19 and TRBJ2-7; TRBD1 aligns across 9 bases. The CDR3 is 15 amino acids. Germline V gene data show CDR1 as LNHDA and CDR2 as SQIVND (reference sequence). V was pared by 9 bases and J by 0 bases, with 9 bases of the junction left unmatched. The CDR3 sequence is CAREKRGQGSYEQYF. CDR3 DNA sequence: TGTGCCAGGGAAAAACGGGGACAGGGCTCCTACGAGCAGTACTTC.

The chain employs TRBV18 and TRBJ2-3, with 7 positions matching TRBD2. The germline V gene has CDR1 KGHSH and CDR2 LQKENI. V lost 3 bases, J lost 6 bases, and 6 bases stayed unmatched. This CDR3 has 14 residues. CDR3 protein: CASSPAELADTQYF. In nucleotides, the CDR3 is TGTGCCAGCTCACCGGCCGAACTAGCGGATACGCAGTATTTT.

This clone was detected once. The V call is TRBV10-3, the J call TRBJ2-7; unclear D gene. Germline V gene lookup returns CDR1 ENHRY and CDR2 SYGVKD. The V and J ends lost 6 bases and 0 bases respectively, with 12 bases between them. This CDR3 is 14 amino acids long. CDR3 coding DNA: TGTGCCATCAGGAAGGAGTTCACCTCCTACGAGCAGTACTTC. Residues: CAIRKEFTSYEQYF.

V usage is TRBV30 and J usage is TRBJ2-3; 15 bases align to TRBD2. Trimming removed 2 bases from V and 5 bases from J; junction bases left unmatched: 8. The CDR3 runs to 17 residues. The germline V gene has CDR1 GTSNPN and CDR2 SVGIG (reference sequence). DNA of the CDR3: TGTGCCTGGAGTAGGACTAGCGGGGGGGGTAAAGGAGATACGCAGTATTTT. Translated, it gives CAWSRTSGGGKGDTQYF.

The chain carries TRBV6-5 and TRBJ2-1, with 12 positions matching TRBD2. The CDR3 extends over 15 amino acids. The germline V gene encodes CDR1 MNHEY and CDR2 SVGAGI. Trimming removed 7 bases from V and 7 bases from J; junction bases left unmatched: 8. The CDR3 region has the DNA TGTGCCAGCAAAGGACTAGCGGGAAGGGGGAATGAGCAGTTCTTC. Protein sequence: CASKGLAGRGNEQFF.

The chain joins TRBV28 to TRBJ2-5; perhaps TRBD2 as D (6 bases). V lost 5 bases and J lost 7, with 23 bases in between. The CDR3 sequence is 16 residues long. Germline assignment: CDR1 MDHEN and CDR2 SYDVKM. The CDR3 here is CASSIFPTGVGGTQYF. CDR3 DNA: TGTGCCAGCAGTATTTTCCCAACCGGCGTGGGGGGGACCCAGTACTTC. Supplemented by reference TRBV28 and TRBJ2-5, the full variable domain reads DVKVTQSSRYLVKRTGEKVFLECVQDMDHENMFWYRQDPGLGLRLIYFSYDVKMKEKGDIPEGYSVSREKKERFSLILESASTNQTSMYLCASSIFPTGVGGTQYFGPGTRLLVL.

The rearrangement joins TRBV30 to TRBJ2-7; D possibly corresponds to TRBD2 (6 bases). The CDR3 is 14 residues long. Trimming stripped 0 bases from V and 5 bases from J, with 14 bases between. The germline gives CDR1 GTSNPN, CDR2 SVGIG (reference sequence). CDR3 DNA sequence: TGTGCCTGGAGTGTGGGCGGGACCCTTGACGAGCAGTACTTC. It yields the protein CAWSVGGTLDEQYF.

V gene TRBV15 combines with J gene TRBJ1-3; maybe TRBD1 (5 bases). The CDR3 is made up of 17 amino acids. With 0 bases removed from V and 4 bases from J, the gap between germline ends came to 16 bases. CDR1 is LNHNV, CDR2 YYDKDF, per germline (reference sequence). The CDR3 nucleotides are TGTGCCACCAGCAGAGATCTGGCAGGGTGGTCAGGAAACACCATATATTTT. Protein sequence: CATSRDLAGWSGNTIYF.

J is TRBJ1-2 and V is TRBV9, with D possibly being TRBD1 (6 bases). V lost 0 bases and J lost 5, with 14 bases in between. Germline-derived CDR1 and CDR2 are SGDLS and YYNGEE. The CDR3 contains 15 residues. The CDR3 protein is CASSVGPGQPYGYTF. The CDR3 nucleotides read TGTGCCAGCAGCGTAGGCCCCGGACAGCCTTATGGCTACACCTTC.

The chain combines TRBV28 with TRBJ2-1, with 7 nucleotides matching TRBD2. The V and J ends lost 4 bases and 1 base, in that order; junction bases with no gene match: 7. In germline, CDR1 is MDHEN, CDR2 SYDVKM. This CDR3 region has 16 residues. CDR3 nucleotide sequence: TGTGCCAGCAGTTCCCAACTAGCGCCATCCTACAATGAGCAGTTCTTC. Protein sequence: CASSSQLAPSYNEQFF.

V is TRBV2 and J is TRBJ2-7; the match to TRBD1 covers 9 bases. Germline assignment: CDR1 SNHLY and CDR2 FYNNEI. The CDR3 runs 14 residues. Trimming took 6 bases from V and 6 from J; bases not matched to a gene: 9. CDR3 coding DNA: TGTGCCAGCAGCCTCGACAGGGGGACGCTCGAGCAGTACTTC. This gives the protein CASSLDRGTLEQYF.

The chain links TRBV11-3 to TRBJ2-3; 11 positions match TRBD2. This CDR3 contains 15 residues. Germline-derived CDR1 and CDR2 are SGHNT and YENEEA. The trim removed 4 bases at V and 7 bases at J, leaving 7 bases unmatched. Here the CDR3 DNA reads TGTGCCAGCAGCTCATCTAGCGGGGGGTTGTATACGCAGTATTTT. It yields the protein CASSSSSGGLYTQYF.

The chain carries TRBV7-3 and TRBJ2-1; 7 bases agree with TRBD1. The CDR3 is 14 residues long. Per germline, CDR1 SGHTA and CDR2 FQGTGA. The V gene end was trimmed by 1 base and the J gene end by 4 bases; junction bases not matched to a gene: 1. CDR3: CASSLRDSYNEQFF. CDR3 nucleotide sequence: TGTGCCAGCAGCTTAAGGGACAGTTACAATGAGCAGTTCTTC.

This clone was recorded only once. This chain connects TRBV9 to TRBJ2-5, with TRBD1 as a possible D gene (6 bases). V lost 0 bases to trimming and J lost 3 bases, with 12 bases between them. The CDR3 runs 15 residues. Looked up from germline, CDR1 is SGDLS and CDR2 is YYNGEE. The CDR3 region is CASSVAPSGEETQYF. The CDR3 nucleotides are TGTGCCAGCAGCGTAGCCCCGTCAGGGGAAGAGACCCAGTACTTC.

The CDR3 nucleotides read TGTGCCAGCGGAAACAGGGGAGAGACCCAGTACTTC. Its translation is CASGNRGETQYF. The chain carries TRBV9 and TRBJ2-5, with TRBD1 matching 7 bases. Germline V gene sequence: CDR1 SGDLS, CDR2 YYNGEE. The CDR3 covers 12 residues. The trim removed 7 bases at V and 4 bases at J, leaving 4 bases unmatched.

This clone came up a few times. The chain joins TRBV4-2 to TRBJ1-5; D gene ambiguous. This CDR3 contains 14 residues. V was clipped by 0 bases and J by 4 bases, with 7 bases between them. CDR1 and CDR2 (germline): LGHNA, YNFKEQ. CDR3 bases: TGTGCCAGCAGCCAAGACCACGGGAATCAGCCCCAGCATTTT. This encodes CASSQDHGNQPQHF.

This rearrangement joins TRBV7-3 to TRBJ2-1, with 9 bases lining up with TRBD2. Germline V lookup: CDR1 SGHTA, CDR2 FQGTGA. V was clipped by 1 base and J by 1 base; unmatched bases: 5. This CDR3 has 17 amino acids. The CDR3 sequence: CASSLRASGTSYNEQFF. CDR3 sequence (DNA): TGTGCCAGCAGCTTAAGGGCTAGCGGGACTTCCTACAATGAGCAGTTCTTC.

The chain recombines TRBV7-9 with TRBJ2-2; possibly TRBD2 for D (5 bases). This CDR3 is built from 14 residues. The germline gives CDR1 SEHNR, CDR2 FQNEAQ (reference sequence). V lost 5 bases and J lost 6, with 13 bases in between. In nucleotides, the CDR3 is TGTGCCAGCAGCCCCAGCCCCGGGGCCGGGGAGCTGTTTTTT. Protein product: CASSPSPGAGELFF.

The rearrangement joins TRBV7-2 to TRBJ1-3; D is unresolved. The CDR3 runs to 14 residues. V lost 2 bases and J lost 0, with 5 bases in between. CDR1 is SGHTA and CDR2 is FQGNSA in the germline V gene. CDR3 amino acids: CASSLTSSGNTIYF. CDR3 bases: TGTGCCAGCAGCTTAACGAGCTCTGGAAACACCATATATTTT. The whole variable domain, remainder taken from reference TRBV7-2 and TRBJ1-3, is GAGVSQSPSNKVTEKGKDVELRCDPISGHTALYWYRQSLGQGLEFLIYFQGNSAPDKSGLPSDRFSAERTGGSVSTLTIQRTQQEDSAVYLCASSLTSSGNTIYFGEGSWLTVV.

The CDR3, as DNA: TGCGCCAGCAGCCACCGGTCAAGGGGAAGCGGGGCCAGTACCGGGGAGCTGTTTTTT. Protein: CASSHRSRGSGASTGELFF. This sequence joins TRBV5-1 and TRBJ2-2; 7 bases align to TRBD2. The CDR3 consists of 19 residues. The germline gives CDR1 SGHRS, CDR2 YFSETQ. J lost 5 bases, V lost 4 bases, and 20 bases had no gene match.